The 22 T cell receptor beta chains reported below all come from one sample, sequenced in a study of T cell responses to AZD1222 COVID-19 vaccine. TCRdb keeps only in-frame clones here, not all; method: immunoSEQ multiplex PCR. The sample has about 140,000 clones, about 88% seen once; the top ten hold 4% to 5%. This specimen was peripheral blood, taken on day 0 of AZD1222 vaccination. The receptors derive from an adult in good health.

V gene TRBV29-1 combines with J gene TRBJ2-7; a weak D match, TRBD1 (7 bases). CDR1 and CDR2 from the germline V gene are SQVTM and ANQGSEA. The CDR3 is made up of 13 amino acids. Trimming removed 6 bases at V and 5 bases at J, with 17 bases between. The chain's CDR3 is CSVLTGTHHEQYF. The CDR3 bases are TGCAGCGTACTGACAGGGACTCATCACGAGCAGTACTTC.

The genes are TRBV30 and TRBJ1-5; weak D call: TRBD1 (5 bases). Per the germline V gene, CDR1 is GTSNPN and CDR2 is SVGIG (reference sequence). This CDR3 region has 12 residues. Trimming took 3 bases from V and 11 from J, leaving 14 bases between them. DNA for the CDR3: TGTGCCTGGAGGGGACCTAACGGGGCCCAGCATTTT. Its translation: CAWRGPNGAQHF.

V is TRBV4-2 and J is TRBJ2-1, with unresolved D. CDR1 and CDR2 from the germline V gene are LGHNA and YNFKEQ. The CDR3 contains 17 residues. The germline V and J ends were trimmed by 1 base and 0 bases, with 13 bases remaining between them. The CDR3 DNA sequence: TGTGCCAGCAGCCAAGTGGTACAACCTCGCTCCTACAATGAGCAGTTCTTC. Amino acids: CASSQVVQPRSYNEQFF.

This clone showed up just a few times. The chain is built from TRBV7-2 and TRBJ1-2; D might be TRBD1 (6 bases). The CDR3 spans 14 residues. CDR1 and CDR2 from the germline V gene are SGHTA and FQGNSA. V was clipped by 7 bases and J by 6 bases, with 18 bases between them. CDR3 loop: CASKFVAGEDGYTF. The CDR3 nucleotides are TGTGCCAGCAAGTTTGTGGCAGGGGAAGATGGCTACACCTTC.

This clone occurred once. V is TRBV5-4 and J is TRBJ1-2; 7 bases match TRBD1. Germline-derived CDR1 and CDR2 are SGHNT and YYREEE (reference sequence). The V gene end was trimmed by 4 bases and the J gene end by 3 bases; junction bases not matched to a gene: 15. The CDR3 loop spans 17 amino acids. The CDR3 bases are TGTGCCAGCAGCCCGGGGGGAGGGGGCGCGTTGGACTATGGCTACACCTTC. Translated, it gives CASSPGGGGALDYGYTF.

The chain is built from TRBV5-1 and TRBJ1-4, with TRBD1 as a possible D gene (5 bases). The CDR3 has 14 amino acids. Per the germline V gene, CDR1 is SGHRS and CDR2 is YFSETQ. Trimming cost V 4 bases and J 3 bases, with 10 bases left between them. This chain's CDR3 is CASSGGPSNEKLFF. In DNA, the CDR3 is TGCGCCAGCAGCGGGGGACCGTCTAATGAAAAACTGTTTTTT.

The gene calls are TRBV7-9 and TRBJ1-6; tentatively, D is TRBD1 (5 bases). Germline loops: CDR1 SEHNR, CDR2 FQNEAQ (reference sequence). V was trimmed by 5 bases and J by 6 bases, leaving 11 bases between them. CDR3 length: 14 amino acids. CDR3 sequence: CASSPGRINSPLHF. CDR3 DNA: TGTGCCAGCAGCCCGGGACGGATTAATTCACCCCTCCACTTT. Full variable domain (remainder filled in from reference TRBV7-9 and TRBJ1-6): DTGVSQNPRHKITKRGQNVTFRCDPISEHNRLYWYRQTLGQGPEFLTYFQNEAQLEKSRLLSDRFSAERPKGSFSTLEIQRTEQGDSAMYLCASSPGRINSPLHFGNGTRLTVT.

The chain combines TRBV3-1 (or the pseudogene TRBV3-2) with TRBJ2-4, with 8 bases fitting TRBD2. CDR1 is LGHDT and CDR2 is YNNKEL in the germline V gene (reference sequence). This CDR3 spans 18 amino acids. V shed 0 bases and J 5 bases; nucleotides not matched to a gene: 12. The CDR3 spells CASSQDLPGAGGQNIQYF. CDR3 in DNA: TGTGCCAGCAGCCAAGATCTCCCGGGGGCGGGAGGCCAAAACATTCAGTACTTC.

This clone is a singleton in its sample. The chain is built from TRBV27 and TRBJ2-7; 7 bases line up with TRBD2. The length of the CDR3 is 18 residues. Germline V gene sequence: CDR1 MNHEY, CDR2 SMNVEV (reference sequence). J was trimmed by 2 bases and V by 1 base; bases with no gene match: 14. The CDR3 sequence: CASSLLPLTAGLAYEQYF. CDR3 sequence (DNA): TGTGCCAGCAGTTTATTGCCCCTCACAGCGGGGTTAGCCTACGAGCAGTACTTC.

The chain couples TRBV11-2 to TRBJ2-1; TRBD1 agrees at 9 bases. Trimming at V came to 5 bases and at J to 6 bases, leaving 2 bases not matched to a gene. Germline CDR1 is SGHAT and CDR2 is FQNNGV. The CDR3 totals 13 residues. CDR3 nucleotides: TGTGCCAGCAGCAGGGACAGGGTCAATGAGCAGTTCTTC. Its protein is CASSRDRVNEQFF.

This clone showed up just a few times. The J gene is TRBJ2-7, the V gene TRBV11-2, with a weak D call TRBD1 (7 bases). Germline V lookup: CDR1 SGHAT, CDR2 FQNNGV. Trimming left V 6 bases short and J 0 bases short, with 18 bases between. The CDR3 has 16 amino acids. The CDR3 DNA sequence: TGTGCCAGCAGGATAGGGGGGACAGTCTACTCCTACGAGCAGTACTTC. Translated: CASRIGGTVYSYEQYF.

The CDR3 region is CASRLQMNTEAFF. The DNA for the CDR3 is TGTGCCAGCAGGTTACAGATGAACACTGAAGCTTTCTTT. This rearrangement joins TRBV7-3 to TRBJ1-1; D is unresolved. V was pared by 6 bases and J by 0 bases, with 8 bases between. The germline V gene has CDR1 SGHTA and CDR2 FQGTGA. This CDR3 is built from 13 residues.

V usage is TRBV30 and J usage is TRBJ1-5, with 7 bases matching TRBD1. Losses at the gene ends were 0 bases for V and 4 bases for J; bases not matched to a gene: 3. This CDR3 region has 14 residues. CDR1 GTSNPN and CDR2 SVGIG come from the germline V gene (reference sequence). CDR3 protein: CAWSVARGNQPQHF. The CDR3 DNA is TGTGCCTGGAGTGTAGCCAGGGGGAATCAGCCCCAGCATTTT.

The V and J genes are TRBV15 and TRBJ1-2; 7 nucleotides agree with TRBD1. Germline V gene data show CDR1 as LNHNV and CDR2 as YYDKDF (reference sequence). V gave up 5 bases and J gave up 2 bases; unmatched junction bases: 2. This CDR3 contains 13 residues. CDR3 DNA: TGTGCCACCAGCCAGACAGGGAACTATGGCTACACCTTC. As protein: CATSQTGNYGYTF.

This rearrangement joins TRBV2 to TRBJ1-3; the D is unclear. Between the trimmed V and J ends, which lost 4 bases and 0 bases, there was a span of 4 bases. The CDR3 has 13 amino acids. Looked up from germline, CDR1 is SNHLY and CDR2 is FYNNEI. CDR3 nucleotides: TGTGCCAGCAGTGCGGACTCTGGAAACACCATATATTTT. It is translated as CASSADSGNTIYF.

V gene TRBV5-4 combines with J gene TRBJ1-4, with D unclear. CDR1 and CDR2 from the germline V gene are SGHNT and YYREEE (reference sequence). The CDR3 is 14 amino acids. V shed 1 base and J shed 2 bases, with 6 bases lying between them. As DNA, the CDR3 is TGTGCCAGCAGCTTGTGGCAGACTAATGAAAAACTGTTTTTT. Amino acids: CASSLWQTNEKLFF.

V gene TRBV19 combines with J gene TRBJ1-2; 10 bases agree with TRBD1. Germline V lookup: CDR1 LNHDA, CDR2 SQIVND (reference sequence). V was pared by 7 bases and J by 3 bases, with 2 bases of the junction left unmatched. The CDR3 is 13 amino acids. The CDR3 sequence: CASMDRGDYGYTF. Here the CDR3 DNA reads TGTGCCAGTATGGACAGGGGGGACTATGGCTACACCTTC.

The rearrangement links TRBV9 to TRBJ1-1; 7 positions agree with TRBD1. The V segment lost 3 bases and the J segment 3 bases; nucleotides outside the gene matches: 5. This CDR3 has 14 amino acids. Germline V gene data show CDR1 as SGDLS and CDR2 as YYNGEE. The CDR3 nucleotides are TGTGCCAGCAGCGGCGGGACAGAATACACTGAAGCTTTCTTT. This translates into CASSGGTEYTEAFF.

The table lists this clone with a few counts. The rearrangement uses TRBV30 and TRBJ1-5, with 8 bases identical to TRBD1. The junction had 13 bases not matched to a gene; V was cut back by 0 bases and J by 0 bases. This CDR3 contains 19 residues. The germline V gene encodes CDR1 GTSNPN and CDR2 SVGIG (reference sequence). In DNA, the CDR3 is TGTGCCTGGAGTGTATCGCCCGGACAGGGATTTTATAGCAATCAGCCCCAGCATTTT. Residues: CAWSVSPGQGFYSNQPQHF.

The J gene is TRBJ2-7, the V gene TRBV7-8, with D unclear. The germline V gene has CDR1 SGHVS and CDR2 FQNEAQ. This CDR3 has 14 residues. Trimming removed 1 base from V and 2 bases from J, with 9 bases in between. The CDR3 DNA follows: TGTGCCAGCAGCTTAGGAACGACTCCCTACGAGCAGTACTTC. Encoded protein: CASSLGTTPYEQYF.

The CDR3 sequence: CASSLFAQGGSPLHF. The CDR3 nucleotides are TGTGCCAGCAGTTTATTCGCACAGGGAGGTTCACCCCTCCACTTT. The J gene is TRBJ1-6, the V gene TRBV27; possibly TRBD1 for D (6 bases). The CDR3 contains 15 residues. The germline CDR1 and CDR2 sequences are MNHEY and SMNVEV (reference sequence). Deletions cut 1 base from V and 9 bases from J, with 13 bases between.

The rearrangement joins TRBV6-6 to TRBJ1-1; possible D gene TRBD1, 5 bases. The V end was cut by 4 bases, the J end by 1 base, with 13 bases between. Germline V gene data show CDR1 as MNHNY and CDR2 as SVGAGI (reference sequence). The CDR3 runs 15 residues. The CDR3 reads CASSFRGGPNTEAFF. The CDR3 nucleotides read TGTGCCAGCAGTTTCCGCGGGGGTCCGAACACTGAAGCTTTCTTT.